This TCR beta chain is drawn from a study of post-analysis software for immune sequencing data. About the research overall: The cohort encompassed relapsing-remitting, secondary progressive and progressive-relapsing multiple sclerosis disease courses. Regarding the study as a whole: When patients were compared with controls, about 5 TRBV segments were more frequent, TRBV5-6, TRBV5-1 and TRBV20-1 among them.

This clonotype was counted between two and nine times. Antigen specificity is unknown. Built from TCR beta cDNA, the libraries had unique molecular identifiers in them. MiXCR, run by TCRdb on the PCR reads, gives a single entry per CDR3 protein. The sample shows some 450,000 distinct CDR3 sequences, roughly 46% of them seen only once. The CDR3 runs 16 residues. The germline V gene has CDR1 SGHAT and CDR2 FQNNGV. The V end lost 5 bases, the J end lost 3 bases, and 18 bases lay between the germline ends. Input material: blood. This clonotype was obtained from a girl under 18 with multiple sclerosis. The chain has TRBV11-2 and TRBJ2-3, with TRBD2 as a possible D gene (8 bases). CDR3: CASSPGGQGDTDTQYF. CDR3 DNA sequence: TGTGCCAGCAGCCCGGGGGGGCAGGGGGATACAGATACGCAGTATTTT.